These 17 T cell receptor beta chains were all obtained from the same sample, sequenced in a study of CD8 T cells in ankylosing spondylitis. The antigens for these receptors are not known. Study outcomes and limitations: Eight highly homologous variants formed a TCR beta motif that appeared characteristic of ankylosing spondylitis blood.

TCRdb re-called the 5' RACE reads with MiXCR, one entry per CDR3 protein. Of more than 500,000 distinct CDR3 sequences listed, approximately 5.3% are singletons. The material sequenced was blood, either unsorted or a sorted T cell fraction (not recorded which). All receptors come from a male donor with ankylosing spondylitis.

This clonotype occurred many times. The rearrangement uses TRBV9 and TRBJ1-2; D call uncertain. V dropped 0 bases and J dropped 8 bases, with 8 bases sitting between them. The germline gives CDR1 SGDLS, CDR2 YYNGEE. The CDR3 extends over 12 amino acids. In DNA form, the CDR3 reads TGTGCCAGCAGCGTAGGAATGGGCGGCTACACCTTC. Translating it yields CASSVGMGGYTF.

This clonotype was recorded at least ten times. This sequence joins TRBV15 and TRBJ1-2, with D uncertain. Germline values: CDR1 LNHNV, CDR2 YYDKDF (reference sequence). CDR3 size: 13 residues. V was trimmed by 4 bases and J by 1 base, leaving 7 bases between them. CDR3 loop: CATSTGFNYGYTF. The CDR3 DNA follows: TGTGCCACCAGCACCGGATTTAACTATGGCTACACCTTC.

At least ten counts were recorded for this clonotype. The V and J genes are TRBV24-1 and TRBJ2-5, with 9 bases fitting TRBD1. CDR1 KGHDR and CDR2 SFDVKD come from the germline V gene. V lost 4 bases, J lost 5 bases, and 10 bases stayed unmatched. This CDR3 region has 16 residues. Here the CDR3 reads CATSDPRGQGRETQYF. Written as DNA, the CDR3 is TGTGCCACCAGTGACCCCCGGGGACAGGGACGTGAGACCCAGTACTTC.

In its sample, this clonotype was seen many times. The chain couples TRBV6-1 to TRBJ1-1, with D possibly TRBD1 on 5 matching bases. The V gene's germline CDR1 is MNHNS and CDR2 SASEGT. The CDR3 contains 13 residues. With 7 bases removed from V and 0 bases from J, the gap between germline ends came to 9 bases. Here the CDR3 DNA reads TGTGCCAGCATCCGAGGGGTGAACACTGAAGCTTTCTTT. Translated, it gives CASIRGVNTEAFF.

This clonotype was picked up a small number of times. The chain employs TRBV19 and TRBJ2-1; tentatively, D is TRBD1 (5 bases). This CDR3 comprises 15 residues. The V gene's germline CDR1 is LNHDA and CDR2 SQIVND (reference sequence). Trimming left V 7 bases short and J 2 bases short, with 15 bases between. This CDR3 reads CASTPTGPPYNEQFF. The CDR3 DNA is TGTGCCAGTACCCCTACAGGTCCCCCCTACAATGAGCAGTTCTTC.

This clonotype was recorded many times. This chain links TRBV7-2 with TRBJ1-6; unclear D gene. V gave up 5 bases and J gave up 10 bases, with 21 bases separating them. Germline V gives CDR1 SGHTA, CDR2 FQGNSA. The CDR3 covers 16 residues. The CDR3 nucleotides are TGTGCCAGCAGCGCCCGAGCGGGCCCCCCCGTCTCACCCCTCCACTTT. Protein sequence: CASSARAGPPVSPLHF.

This clonotype was seen ten or more times. The chain recombines TRBV20-1 with TRBJ2-5, with 9 nucleotides matching TRBD1. The CDR3 loop spans 13 amino acids. Germline V gene sequence: CDR1 DFQATT, CDR2 SNEGSKA (reference sequence). V lost 5 bases, J lost 4 bases, and 5 bases stayed unmatched. This CDR3 is CSAPGQGRETQYF. CDR3 in DNA: TGCAGTGCTCCCGGACAGGGGAGAGAGACCCAGTACTTC.

A few counts support this clonotype. The J gene is TRBJ2-5, the V gene TRBV7-2; 12 nucleotides align to TRBD2. CDR3 size: 14 residues. Germline CDR1 and CDR2: SGHTA and FQGNSA. The V segment lost 4 bases and the J segment 6 bases; nucleotides outside the gene matches: 3. In DNA, the CDR3 is TGTGCCAGCAGCTCGACTAGCGGGAGAAAGACCCAGTACTTC. It encodes CASSSTSGRKTQYF.

This clonotype was seen repeatedly, ten times or more. The chain is built from TRBV25-1 and TRBJ2-1; D may be TRBD1 or TRBD2 (5 bases each). In germline, CDR1 is MGHDK, CDR2 SYGVNS. V shed 4 bases and J shed 5 bases, with 21 bases lying between them. CDR3 length: 17 amino acids. As DNA, the CDR3 is TGTGCCAGCAGTGGCCGTGGTAATGTCAGAGGGGACAATGAGCAGTTCTTC. It translates to CASSGRGNVRGDNEQFF.

This clonotype was detected ten times or more. The CDR3 nucleotides are TGTGCCAGCAGTTCCCCTAGCTACGCAGATACGCAGTATTTT. It encodes CASSSPSYADTQYF. This chain connects TRBV27 to TRBJ2-3; weak D call: TRBD2 (5 bases). There are 14 residues in the CDR3. The germline V gene encodes CDR1 MNHEY and CDR2 SMNVEV (reference sequence). Trimming took 4 bases from V and 4 from J, leaving 12 bases between them.

This clonotype occurred many times. The V and J genes are TRBV20-1 and TRBJ2-7; D is undetermined. The length of the CDR3 is 13 residues. V lost 0 bases, J lost 2 bases, and 8 bases lay in between. CDR1 is DFQATT and CDR2 is SNEGSKA in the germline V gene (reference sequence). The DNA for the CDR3 is TGCAGTGCTAGAGACTTCATAGCCTACGAGCAGTACTTC. This codes for CSARDFIAYEQYF.

The table lists this clonotype with many counts. J is TRBJ1-1 and V is TRBV29-1; D might be TRBD1 (5 bases). The CDR3 is 12 residues long. Germline values: CDR1 SQVTM, CDR2 ANQGSEA. The V end lost 3 bases, the J end lost 4 bases, and 9 bases lay between the germline ends. DNA of the CDR3: TGCAGCGTTGAGGTCAGGGCCACTGAAGCTTTCTTT. Amino acid sequence: CSVEVRATEAFF.

This clonotype was observed a few times. The gene calls are TRBV20-1 and TRBJ2-5; 13 bases line up with TRBD2. Trimming removed 4 bases from V and 1 base from J; junction bases left unmatched: 3. The CDR3 runs to 15 residues. The germline gives CDR1 DFQATT, CDR2 SNEGSKA (reference sequence). The CDR3 spells CSATGLAGTQETQYF. CDR3 nucleotide sequence: TGCAGTGCTACGGGACTAGCGGGGACCCAAGAGACCCAGTACTTC.

Many counts were recorded for this clonotype. V usage is TRBV20-1 and J usage is TRBJ2-2; either TRBD1 or TRBD2 may supply D (6 bases each). Looked up from germline, CDR1 is DFQATT and CDR2 is SNEGSKA (reference sequence). The CDR3 is made up of 15 amino acids. Between the trimmed V and J ends, which lost 0 bases and 5 bases, there was a span of 13 bases. CDR3: CSARDVGGRTGELFF. Here the CDR3 DNA reads TGCAGTGCTAGAGATGTGGGGGGCAGGACCGGGGAGCTGTTTTTT.

This clonotype has at least ten counts. The chain carries TRBV14 and TRBJ2-1; TRBD2 is a possible D gene (6 bases). Trimming removed 3 bases at V and 0 bases at J, with 9 bases between. There are 15 residues in the CDR3. Germline values: CDR1 SGHDN, CDR2 FVKESK. CDR3 in DNA: TGTGCCAGCAGCCAGGCAGCGGGCTCCTACAATGAGCAGTTCTTC. Amino acid sequence: CASSQAAGSYNEQFF.

The table lists this clonotype with many counts. CDR3 coding DNA: TGTGCCAGCAGTTACGAGGCCTACTCAGATACGCAGTATTTT. This sequence encodes CASSYEAYSDTQYF. The chain has TRBV6-2 or TRBV6-3 and TRBJ2-3; the D is unclear. Trimming removed 2 bases at V and 4 bases at J, with 10 bases between. CDR1 and CDR2 (germline): MNHEY, SVGEGT. The CDR3 has 14 amino acids.

The rearrangement joins TRBV21-1 to TRBJ1-2; the table's D call TRBD1 went unverified against the DNA. TRBV21-1 is a pseudogene segment. The CDR3 is made up of 16 amino acids. CDR3: CASSRGSGYIDYGYTF. The DNA of the CDR3 is TGTGCCAGCAGCCGGGGTTCCGGGTATATAGACTATGGCTACACCTTC.